What follows describes a single TCR beta chain. Its antigen is unidentified. This record comes from a study of CD8 T cells in Susac syndrome. Study conclusions and caveats: It was acknowledged by the study that relatively few individuals were included in its TCR sequencing and HLA analysis.

A quantity of about 0.5 to 1 ug RNA underwent reverse transcription using random hexamers. Amplification of TCR beta CDR3 used immunoSEQ multiplex PCR across 54 Vbeta and 13 Jbeta. Via MiXCR, TCRdb re-called the immunoSEQ multiplex PCR reads, giving one row per CDR3 protein. The data contain some 120,000 distinct CDR3 sequences, around 94% of them seen just once; the ten biggest clones take up over 0.07%. Blood CD8+ and CD4+ T cells underwent high-throughput TCR beta sequencing. TEMRA cells were FACS-enriched, with CD8+ and CD4+ T cells isolated negatively. Trimming took 1 base from V and 1 from J, leaving 7 bases between them. The germline CDR1 and CDR2 sequences are SGHTA and FQGNSA. The CDR3 has 14 amino acids.

Sample: CD4+ T cells from PBMCs. The gene calls are TRBV7-2 and TRBJ1-2; the D is unclear. This receptor was taken from a human donor in good health. Here the CDR3 DNA reads TGTGCCAGCAGCTTAGGACCGAGTAACTATGGCTACACCTTC. It is translated as CASSLGPSNYGYTF. The entire variable domain, with the rest obtained from reference TRBV7-2 and TRBJ1-2, is as follows: GAGVSQSPSNKVTEKGKDVELRCDPISGHTALYWYRQSLGQGLEFLIYFQGNSAPDKSGLPSDRFSAERTGGSVSTLTIQRTQQEDSAVYLCASSLGPSNYGYTFGSGTRLTVV.